Below, one T cell receptor (beta chain) is given with its context. No antigen is known for it. This specimen comes from a study of T-cell reconstitution after alpha-beta-depleted transplantation in children. Findings and caveats of the study: Some patients' high day-60 TCRbeta diversity was traced to surviving recipient T cells and thymic progenitors. T-cell numbers and diversity, one year after transplant, stemmed largely from T cells that were newly produced. About two months after transplant, alpha-beta T cells reportedly came from several hundred expanded graft clones.

Preparation of the TCRbeta library used unique molecular identifiers. TCRdb processed the PCR reads anew with MiXCR; each CDR3 protein has one entry. The data hold 350,000 to 500,000 distinct CDR3 sequences, with 43% observed a single time. This CDR3 has 13 amino acids. Trimming pared 2 bases from V and 7 bases from J, leaving 11 bases between. Germline V gene data show CDR1 as MGHDK and CDR2 as SYGVNS. The receptor comes from a girl aged 2 to 9 with aplastic anemia, due to receive a stem cell transplant. This chain uses TRBV25-1 with TRBJ1-1; D is unresolved. Sequencing was performed on PBMCs, taken before TCRalphabeta/CD19-depleted stem cell transplant. The CDR3 sequence is CASSEEGLVEAFF. DNA for the CDR3: TGTGCCAGCAGTGAAGAAGGGCTGGTTGAAGCTTTCTTT.